The 18 T cell receptor beta chains listed next were all sequenced from one sample in a study of T cell changes during pregnancy in multiple sclerosis. This table comes from immunoSEQ multiplex PCR, and its TCRdb copy is limited to in-frame clones, with some not included. The repertoire includes tens of thousands of clones, under 95% of them detected once, and approximately 1.5% sits in the top ten. The sample was peripheral blood, taken in the third trimester of pregnancy. The receptors originated from a female donor with multiple sclerosis, enrolled in a pregnancy study.

This clone has a single count. The rearrangement uses TRBV2 and TRBJ1-3; TRBD1 agrees at 9 bases. Germline CDR1 is SNHLY and CDR2 is FYNNEI. The CDR3 is 18 residues long. V lost 7 bases and J lost 0; bases outside the gene matches: 13. This CDR3 is CASKGQGEIFFSGNTIYF. CDR3 DNA sequence: TGTGCCAGCAAGGGACAGGGCGAAATTTTCTTCTCTGGAAACACCATATATTTT. Based on the CDR3 plus reference TRBV2 and TRBJ1-3, the full variable domain is EPEVTQTPSHQVTQMGQEVILRCVPISNHLYFYWYRQILGQKVEFLVSFYNNEISEKSEIFDDQFSVERPDGSNFTLKIRSTKLEDSAMYFCASKGQGEIFFSGNTIYFGEGSWLTVV.

The chain joins TRBV6-1 to TRBJ2-2, with 8 nucleotides matching TRBD1. CDR1 is MNHNS, CDR2 SASEGT, per germline. V trimming: 7 bases; J trimming: 6 bases; junction bases outside the gene matches: 10. This CDR3 has 15 amino acids. The CDR3 DNA follows: TGTGCCAGCATCCGTGGACAGGGTCTCTCCGGGGAGCTGTTTTTT. It translates to CASIRGQGLSGELFF.

The V call is TRBV2, the J call TRBJ2-1; TRBD1 might be the D (6 bases). V gave up 4 bases and J gave up 3 bases, with 16 bases separating them. There are 16 residues in the CDR3. Germline CDR1 is SNHLY and CDR2 is FYNNEI. In nucleotides, the CDR3 is TGTGCCAGCAGTGTTGGTGCACAGGGTAACTACAATGAGCAGTTCTTC. Translated: CASSVGAQGNYNEQFF.

The chain joins TRBV6-6 to TRBJ2-7, with 7 positions matching TRBD1. The V segment lost 6 bases and the J segment 3 bases; nucleotides outside the gene matches: 5. CDR1 is MNHNY and CDR2 is SVGAGI in the germline V gene (reference sequence). The CDR3 is 13 amino acids. The CDR3 DNA is TGTGCCAGCAGCGGACAGGTGGGCTACGAGCAGTACTTC. Translated, it gives CASSGQVGYEQYF.

Notes on this clone: Other nucleotide sequences from this sample produce the same CDR3. The chain combines TRBV5-1 with TRBJ1-5; TRBD1 agrees at 7 bases. J lost 4 bases, V lost 0 bases, and 4 bases had no gene match. CDR3 size: 15 residues. Germline CDR1 reads SGHRS; CDR2 reads YFSETQ. The chain's CDR3 is CASSLGQGVNQPQHF. For the CDR3, the DNA is TGCGCCAGCAGCTTGGGACAGGGAGTTAATCAGCCCCAGCATTTT.

The rearrangement uses TRBV6-6 and TRBJ1-5; D ambiguous. The V and J ends lost 1 base and 5 bases respectively, with 9 bases between them. CDR1 and CDR2 from the germline V gene are MNHNY and SVGAGI (reference sequence). The CDR3 runs to 14 residues. The CDR3 loop reads CASSYWGGDQPQHF. The CDR3 DNA is TGTGCCAGCAGTTACTGGGGAGGTGATCAGCCCCAGCATTTT.

This chain connects TRBV6-1 to TRBJ2-3, with a tentative D call TRBD2 (6 bases). Germline CDR1 and CDR2: MNHNS and SASEGT. The CDR3 runs 16 residues. V was shortened by 8 bases and J by 0 bases, with 18 bases between the two germline ends. CDR3 loop: CASGVLGAGSTDTQYF. The CDR3 coding sequence is TGTGCCAGCGGTGTATTAGGGGCGGGGAGCACAGATACGCAGTATTTT.

The chain employs TRBV12-5 and TRBJ2-4, with D tentatively TRBD1 (6 bases). The CDR3 has 16 amino acids. V lost 4 bases, J lost 0 bases, and 13 bases lay in between. Germline CDR1 is LGHNT and CDR2 is FRNRAP. The CDR3 sequence is CASGSGQTLAKNIQYF. The CDR3, as DNA: TGTGCTAGTGGTTCCGGACAGACCTTAGCCAAAAACATTCAGTACTTC.

The rearrangement links TRBV5-4 to TRBJ1-1; a weak D match, TRBD1 (5 bases). Trimming cost V 0 bases and J 5 bases, with 11 bases left between them. CDR3 length equals 14 residues. CDR1 SGHNT and CDR2 YYREEE come from the germline V gene (reference sequence). The CDR3 loop is CASSLGTPGTEAFF. CDR3 DNA sequence: TGTGCCAGCAGCTTGGGAACGCCAGGGACTGAAGCTTTCTTT.

The chain links TRBV5-5 to TRBJ2-1; 7 bases are a match to TRBD2. CDR3 length: 15 amino acids. Per germline, CDR1 SGHKS and CDR2 YYEKEE (reference sequence). The trim removed 5 bases at V and 8 bases at J, leaving 13 bases unmatched. The CDR3 nucleotides are TGTGCCAGCAGTCTGACTTGGACGGGGGGAGATGAGCAGTTCTTC. Amino acid sequence: CASSLTWTGGDEQFF.

V gene TRBV19 combines with J gene TRBJ1-2; 8 bases align to TRBD1. V dropped 3 bases and J dropped 8; count of bases not matched to a gene: 23. The germline gives CDR1 LNHDA, CDR2 SQIVND (reference sequence). The CDR3 totals 19 residues. This chain's CDR3 is CASSMPRTGQDRTSGGYTF. The CDR3 coding sequence is TGTGCCAGTAGTATGCCGAGGACAGGGCAAGATCGGACCTCAGGGGGCTACACCTTC.

This chain joins TRBV12-5 and TRBJ1-5; D uncertain. Germline assignment: CDR1 LGHNT and CDR2 FRNRAP. Trimming took off 6 bases at V and 5 bases at J, with 11 bases between the two ends. The CDR3 runs to 13 residues. The CDR3 DNA reads as TGTGCTAGTGGCCCCGCGGGGTATCAGCCCCAGCATTTT. It specifies CASGPAGYQPQHF.

The rearrangement uses TRBV7-2 and TRBJ2-1; 7 positions match TRBD1. The germline CDR1 and CDR2 sequences are SGHTA and FQGNSA. V shed 5 bases, J shed 2 bases, and the junction held 6 bases outside the gene matches. CDR3 size: 15 residues. CDR3 in amino acids: CASSPGQVPYNEQFF. CDR3 bases: TGTGCCAGCAGCCCAGGACAGGTCCCCTACAATGAGCAGTTCTTC.

The chain carries TRBV7-9 and TRBJ1-3; 10 nucleotides line up with TRBD1. Germline V gene sequence: CDR1 SEHNR, CDR2 FQNEAQ (reference sequence). Unmatched junction bases numbered 7, after V lost 2 bases and J lost 0 bases. This CDR3 contains 18 residues. This chain's CDR3 is CASSLRATGGVSGNTIYF. CDR3 coding DNA: TGTGCCAGCAGCTTAAGGGCGACAGGGGGCGTCTCTGGAAACACCATATATTTT.

The chain carries TRBV2 and TRBJ1-4; 8 positions agree with TRBD1. This CDR3 has 12 amino acids. V was clipped by 4 bases and J by 8 bases; unmatched bases: 0. Germline V gene data show CDR1 as SNHLY and CDR2 as FYNNEI. CDR3 sequence (DNA): TGTGCCAGCAGTGGGACAGGGGAAAAACTGTTTTTT. Protein sequence: CASSGTGEKLFF.

This chain links TRBV19 with TRBJ1-1; D gene unclear. CDR3 length: 13 amino acids. V gave up 4 bases and J gave up 0 bases, with 6 bases separating them. CDR1 and CDR2 from the germline V gene are LNHDA and SQIVND (reference sequence). CDR3 protein: CASSTSVNTEAFF. CDR3 coding DNA: TGTGCCAGTAGTACCTCAGTGAACACTGAAGCTTTCTTT.

The chain carries TRBV6-5 and TRBJ1-1; D perhaps matches TRBD1 (5 bases). Trimming left V 6 bases short and J 8 bases short, with 13 bases between. The CDR3 is 12 amino acids. The V gene's germline CDR1 is MNHEY and CDR2 SVGAGI. In DNA form, the CDR3 reads TGTGCCAGCAGAGGCCGCGGGGGGGAAGCTTTCTTT. Its translation is CASRGRGGEAFF.

This clone showed up just a few times. This chain connects TRBV30 to TRBJ1-6; TRBD1 matches 7 bases. The CDR3 is 13 amino acids. Trimming removed 7 bases from V and 10 bases from J; junction bases left unmatched: 10. Germline CDR1 reads GTSNPN; CDR2 reads SVGIG (reference sequence). The CDR3 sequence is CAFSTGKESPLHF. The CDR3 DNA is TGTGCCTTCTCGACAGGGAAGGAGTCACCCCTCCACTTT.